These T cell receptor beta chains were read from a single sample in a study of T cell responses to AZD1222 COVID-19 vaccine. Sequencing was performed with immunoSEQ multiplex PCR; in TCRdb, only in-frame clones are kept and a portion is missing. The profile covers fewer than 150,000 clones, with approximately 90% appearing a single time and roughly 3.2% taken by the ten largest. The sample in question was peripheral blood, obtained on day 0 of AZD1222 vaccination. These receptors came from an adult in good health. Each CDR3 is given with its conserved first and last residue. The D gene is left open where the match is weak. Clone size is shown for a subset of rows, as once, few, many or a class of expanded clone.

abundance	v_gene	j_gene	d_gene	CDR3nt	CDR3aa
-	TRBV30	TRBJ1-6	-	TGTGCCTGGCGACTCTTAAGCTCCTATAATTCACCCCTCCACTTT	CAWRLLSSYNSPLHF
few	TRBV6-4	TRBJ2-2	TRBD1	TGTGCCAGCAGTCGAATGGGGACAGGGGCGAACACCGGGGAGCTGTTTTTT	CASSRMGTGANTGELFF
-	TRBV6-4	TRBJ1-4	TRBD1	TGTGCCAGCAGTGCCGGACAGGGGTATGAAAAACTGTTTTTT	CASSAGQGYEKLFF
-	TRBV5-1	TRBJ2-5	TRBD2	TGCGCCAGCAGCTTGACTAGCGCCCAAGAGACCCAGTACTTC	CASSLTSAQETQYF
-	TRBV6-2/TRBV6-3	TRBJ1-5	TRBD1	TGTGCCAGCAGTTTACGGGACAGCCCGAACCGGGTGAGCAATCAGCCCCAGCATTTT	CASSLRDSPNRVSNQPQHF
few	TRBV25-1	TRBJ2-7	-	TGTGCCAGCAGTGATGCCGTAGGTGGAGCCTACGAGCAGTACTTC	CASSDAVGGAYEQYF
-	TRBV3-1/TRBV3-2	TRBJ2-7	TRBD1	TGTGCCAGCAGCAAGGGACAGGGGGCGGACGAGCAGTACTTC	CASSKGQGADEQYF
few	TRBV6-5	TRBJ1-2	-	TGTGCCAGCAGGGCTACTTGGGGACGCTATGGCTACACCTTC	CASRATWGRYGYTF
-	TRBV6-2/TRBV6-3	TRBJ1-3	-	TGTGCCAGCAGTTACTCGCGGGTTGAAAGAAACACCATATATTTT	CASSYSRVERNTIYF
-	TRBV5-1	TRBJ2-7	-	TGCGCCAGCAGCTTGGATATTCTAGCTGGGGACGAGCAGTACTTC	CASSLDILAGDEQYF
-	TRBV12-3/TRBV12-4	TRBJ2-2	-	TGTGCCAGCAGTTTGTCCGGGGAGCTGTTTTTT	CASSLSGELFF
-	TRBV7-2	TRBJ2-1	TRBD2	TGTGCCAGCAGCCCGTTAGCGGGGGGGCCTAGTGAGCAGTTCTTC	CASSPLAGGPSEQFF
-	TRBV6-2/TRBV6-3	TRBJ2-1	-	TGTGCCAGCAGTCAGGGACACCGACTGGGGTTCTTC	CASSQGHRLGFF
-	TRBV3-1/TRBV3-2	TRBJ2-7	-	TGTGCCAGCAGTAGGAGCTACGAGCAGTACTTC	CASSRSYEQYF
-	TRBV11-3	TRBJ2-3	-	TGTGCCAGCAGACGCGGGGGCGCAGATACGCAGTATTTT	CASRRGGADTQYF
-	TRBV4-1	TRBJ2-7	-	TGCGCCAGCAGCCAAGAAACCACAAGAGGGAACTACGAGCAGTACTTC	CASSQETTRGNYEQYF
-	TRBV3-1/TRBV3-2	TRBJ2-7	-	TGTGCCAGCAGCCAAAGTGTACCCCAGGGTTTGAAGCCCTACGAGCAGTACTTC	CASSQSVPQGLKPYEQYF
-	TRBV24-1	TRBJ1-5	-	TGTGCCACCAGTGAATCCCAGGGTGGCAATCAGCCCCAGCATTTT	CATSESQGGNQPQHF
-	TRBV6-5	TRBJ1-5	TRBD1	TGTGCCAGCAGACCGACAGGGGAGAGGCCCCAGCATTTT	CASRPTGERPQHF
-	TRBV6-4	TRBJ2-5	TRBD2	TGTGCCAGCAGCCCCGAACGCGGGGGGACCCAGTACTTC	CASSPERGGTQYF
-	TRBV27	TRBJ1-2	-	TGTGCCAGCAGCAGAGGGGGGACGTATGGCTACACCTTC	CASSRGGTYGYTF
-	TRBV19	TRBJ1-2	TRBD1	TGTGCCAGTAGTCCTCCTCCGGGACAGGGGGTTTATGGCTACACCTTC	CASSPPPGQGVYGYTF
-	TRBV12-3/TRBV12-4	TRBJ2-7	-	TGTGCCAGCAGTTTCACAGGGTTCCACGAGCAGTACTTC	CASSFTGFHEQYF
-	TRBV23-1	TRBJ1-6	-	TGCGCCAGCGGTGGCCAAGGCACCAATAATTCACCCCTCCACTTT	CASGGQGTNNSPLHF
once	TRBV5-5	TRBJ1-3	TRBD1	TGTGCCAGCAGCTTGGCGGGTGGAGGGGGCCCTGGAAACACCATATATTTT	CASSLAGGGGPGNTIYF
many	TRBV7-9	TRBJ2-7	TRBD2	TGTGCCAGCAGCCCGATAGCGGGAGCGTCCTACGAGCAGTACTTC	CASSPIAGASYEQYF
once	TRBV18	TRBJ1-1	-	TGTGCCAGCTCACCAAACCCCCGCCGAGGCGTGGGGGGAACTGAAGCTTTCTTT	CASSPNPRRGVGGTEAFF
-	TRBV15	TRBJ1-2	-	TGTGCCACCAGCAGAGATCTTGGTAATGGCTACACCTTC	CATSRDLGNGYTF
-	TRBV5-1	TRBJ2-3	TRBD2	TGCGCCAGCAGCTTGGGGACTAGCGGGAACACAGATACGCAGTATTTT	CASSLGTSGNTDTQYF